The subject of this entry is one TCR beta chain. CDR3 length: 16 residues. The J segment lost 3 bases and the V segment lost 2 bases, leaving 7 bases of the junction unmatched. In germline, CDR1 is SGDLS, CDR2 YYNGEE. These data come from a study of cytomegalovirus exposure and HLA in healthy donors. Libraries were prepared by immunoSEQ multiplex PCR; TCRdb keeps only in-frame clonotypes and omits some of them. The data contain some 150,000 clones, 80% to 90% of them singletons. Sequencing input: PBMCs. This clonotype originated in a woman younger than 35 in good health and CMV-seropositive. This chain uses TRBV9 with TRBJ2-2; 7 positions agree with TRBD1. Written as DNA, the CDR3 is TGTGCCAGCAGCGTGTACCGGGACAGATACACCGGGGAGCTGTTTTTT. Protein sequence: CASSVYRDRYTGELFF.